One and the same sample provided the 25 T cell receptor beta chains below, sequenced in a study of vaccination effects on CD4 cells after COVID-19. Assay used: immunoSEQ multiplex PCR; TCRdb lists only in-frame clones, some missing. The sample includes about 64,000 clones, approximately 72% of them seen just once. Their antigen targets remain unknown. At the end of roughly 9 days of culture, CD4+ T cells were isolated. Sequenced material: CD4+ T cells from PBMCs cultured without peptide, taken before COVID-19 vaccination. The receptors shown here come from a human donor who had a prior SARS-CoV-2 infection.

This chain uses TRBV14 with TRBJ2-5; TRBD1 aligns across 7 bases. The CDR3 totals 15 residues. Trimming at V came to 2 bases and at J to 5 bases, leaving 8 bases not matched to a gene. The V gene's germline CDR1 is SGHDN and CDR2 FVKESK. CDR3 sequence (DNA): TGTGCCAGCAGCCAAAAAACAGGGGATTGGGAGACCCAGTACTTC. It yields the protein CASSQKTGDWETQYF.

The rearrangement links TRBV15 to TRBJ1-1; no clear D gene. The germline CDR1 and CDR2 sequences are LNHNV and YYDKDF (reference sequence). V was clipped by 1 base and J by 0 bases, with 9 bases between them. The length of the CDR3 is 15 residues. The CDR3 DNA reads TGTGCCACCAGCAGAGCGGCCAGTTTGAACACTGAAGCTTTCTTT. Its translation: CATSRAASLNTEAFF.

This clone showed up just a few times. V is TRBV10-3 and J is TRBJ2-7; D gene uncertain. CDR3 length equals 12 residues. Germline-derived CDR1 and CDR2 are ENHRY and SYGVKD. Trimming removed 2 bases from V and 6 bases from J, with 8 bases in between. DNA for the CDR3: TGTGCCATCAGTGAGGTAGTAGGCGAGCAGTACTTC. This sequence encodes CAISEVVGEQYF.

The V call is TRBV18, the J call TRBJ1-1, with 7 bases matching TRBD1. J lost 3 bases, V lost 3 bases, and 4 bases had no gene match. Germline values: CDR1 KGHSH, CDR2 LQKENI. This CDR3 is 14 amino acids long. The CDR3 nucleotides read TGTGCCAGCTCACCGGGACAGAGGGACACTGAAGCTTTCTTT. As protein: CASSPGQRDTEAFF.

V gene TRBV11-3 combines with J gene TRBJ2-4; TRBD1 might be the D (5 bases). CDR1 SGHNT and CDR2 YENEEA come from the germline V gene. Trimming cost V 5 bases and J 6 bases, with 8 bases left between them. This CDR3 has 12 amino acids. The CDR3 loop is CASSKTANIQYF. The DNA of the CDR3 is TGTGCCAGCAGCAAGACAGCAAACATTCAGTACTTC. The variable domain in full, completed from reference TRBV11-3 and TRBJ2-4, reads EAGVVQSPRYKIIEKKQPVAFWCNPISGHNTLYWYLQNLGQGPELLIRYENEEAVDDSQLPKDRFSAERLKGVDSTLKIQPAELGDSAVYLCASSKTANIQYFGAGTRLSVL.

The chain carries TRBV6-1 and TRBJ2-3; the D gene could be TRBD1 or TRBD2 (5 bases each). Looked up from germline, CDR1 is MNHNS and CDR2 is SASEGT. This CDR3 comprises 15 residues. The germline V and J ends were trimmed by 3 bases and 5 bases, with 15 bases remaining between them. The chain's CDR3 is CASSEAAGSGDTQYF. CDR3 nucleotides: TGTGCCAGCAGTGAGGCGGCAGGGAGTGGAGATACGCAGTATTTT.

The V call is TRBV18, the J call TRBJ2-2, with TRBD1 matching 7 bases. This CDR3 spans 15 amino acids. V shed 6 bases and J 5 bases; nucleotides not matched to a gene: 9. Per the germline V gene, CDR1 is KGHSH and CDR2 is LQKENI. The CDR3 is CASSPRTGETGELFF. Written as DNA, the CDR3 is TGTGCCAGCTCCCCTAGGACAGGAGAGACCGGGGAGCTGTTTTTT.

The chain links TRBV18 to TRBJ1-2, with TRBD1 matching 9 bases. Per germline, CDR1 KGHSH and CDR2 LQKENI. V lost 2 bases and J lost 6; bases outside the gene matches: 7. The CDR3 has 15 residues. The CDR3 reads CASSPTGTGWNGYTF. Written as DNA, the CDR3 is TGTGCCAGCTCACCAACCGGGACAGGGTGGAATGGCTACACCTTC.

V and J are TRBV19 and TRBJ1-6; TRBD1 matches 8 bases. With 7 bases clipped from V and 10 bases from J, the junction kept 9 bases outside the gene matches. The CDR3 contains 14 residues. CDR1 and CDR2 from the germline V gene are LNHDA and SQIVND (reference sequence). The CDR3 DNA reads TGTGCCAGTACCCCGGACAGGGTACAATCACCCCTCCACTTT. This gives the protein CASTPDRVQSPLHF.

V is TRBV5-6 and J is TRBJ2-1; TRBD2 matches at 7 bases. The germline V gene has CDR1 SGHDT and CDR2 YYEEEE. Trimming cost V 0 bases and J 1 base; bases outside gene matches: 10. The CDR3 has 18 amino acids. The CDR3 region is CASSLGRERTRSYNEQFF. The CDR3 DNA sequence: TGTGCCAGCAGCTTGGGGAGAGAAAGGACTAGGTCCTACAATGAGCAGTTCTTC.

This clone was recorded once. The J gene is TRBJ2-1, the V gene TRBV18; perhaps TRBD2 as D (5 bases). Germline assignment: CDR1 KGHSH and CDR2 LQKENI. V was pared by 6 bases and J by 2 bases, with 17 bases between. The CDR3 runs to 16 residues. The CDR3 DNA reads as TGTGCCAGCTCTCTGGAGGCGGCCCAAGCCTACAATGAGCAGTTCTTC. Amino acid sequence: CASSLEAAQAYNEQFF.

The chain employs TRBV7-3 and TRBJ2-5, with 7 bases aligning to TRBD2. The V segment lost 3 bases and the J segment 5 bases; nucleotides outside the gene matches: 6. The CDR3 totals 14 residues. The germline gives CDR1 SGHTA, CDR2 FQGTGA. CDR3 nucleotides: TGTGCCAGCAGCTTTACGGGGGGAAGCGAGACCCAGTACTTC. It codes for CASSFTGGSETQYF.

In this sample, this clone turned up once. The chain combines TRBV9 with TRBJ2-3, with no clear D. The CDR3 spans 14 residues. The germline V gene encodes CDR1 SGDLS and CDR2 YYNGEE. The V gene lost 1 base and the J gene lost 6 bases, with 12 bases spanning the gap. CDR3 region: CASSVSQLIDTQYF. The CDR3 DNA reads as TGTGCCAGCAGCGTAAGCCAGCTCATCGATACGCAGTATTTT.

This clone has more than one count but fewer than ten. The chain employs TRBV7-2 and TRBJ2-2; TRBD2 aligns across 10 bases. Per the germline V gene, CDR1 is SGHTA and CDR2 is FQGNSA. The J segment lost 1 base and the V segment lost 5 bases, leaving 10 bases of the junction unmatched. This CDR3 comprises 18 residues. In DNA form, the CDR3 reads TGTGCCAGCAGCCTCCACCCACTAGCGGGAATGAACACCGGGGAGCTGTTTTTT. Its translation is CASSLHPLAGMNTGELFF.

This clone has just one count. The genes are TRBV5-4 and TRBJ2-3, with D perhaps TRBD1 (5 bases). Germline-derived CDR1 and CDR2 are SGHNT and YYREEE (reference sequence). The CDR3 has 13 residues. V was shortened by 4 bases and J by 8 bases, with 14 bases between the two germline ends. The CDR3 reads CASSKDTGATQYF. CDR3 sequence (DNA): TGTGCCAGCAGCAAAGACACAGGAGCTACGCAGTATTTT. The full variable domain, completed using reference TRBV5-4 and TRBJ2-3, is ETGVTQSPTHLIKTRGQQVTLRCSSQSGHNTVSWYQQALGQGPQFIFQYYREEENGRGNFPPRFSGLQFPNYSSELNVNALELDDSALYLCASSKDTGATQYFGPGTRLTVL.

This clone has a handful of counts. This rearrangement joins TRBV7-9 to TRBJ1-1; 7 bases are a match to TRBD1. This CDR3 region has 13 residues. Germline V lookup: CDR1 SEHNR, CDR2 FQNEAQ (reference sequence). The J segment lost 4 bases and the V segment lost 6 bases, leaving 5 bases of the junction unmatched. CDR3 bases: TGTGCCAGCAGTTACCCAGGGGGCACTGAAGCTTTCTTT. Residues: CASSYPGGTEAFF.

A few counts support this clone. In DNA form, the CDR3 reads TGTGCCAGCAGTGGGGACAGCAGCAATTCACCCCTCCACTTT. Its translation is CASSGDSSNSPLHF. The chain combines TRBV27 with TRBJ1-6; 7 bases align to TRBD1. Germline V lookup: CDR1 MNHEY, CDR2 SMNVEV (reference sequence). The ends lost 5 bases at V and 7 bases at J; junction bases unmatched: 5. This CDR3 spans 14 amino acids.

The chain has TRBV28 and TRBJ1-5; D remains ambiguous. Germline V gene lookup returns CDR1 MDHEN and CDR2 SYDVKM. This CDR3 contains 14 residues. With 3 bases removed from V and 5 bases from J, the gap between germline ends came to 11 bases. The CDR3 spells CASSFRVPYQPQHF. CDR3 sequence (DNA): TGTGCCAGCAGTTTCCGGGTACCTTATCAGCCCCAGCATTTT.

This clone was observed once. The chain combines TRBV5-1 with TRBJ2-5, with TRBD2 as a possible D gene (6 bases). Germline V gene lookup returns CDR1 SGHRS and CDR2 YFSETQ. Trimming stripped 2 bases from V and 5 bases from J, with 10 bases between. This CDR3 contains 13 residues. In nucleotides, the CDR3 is TGCGCCAGCAGCTTCGGGAGTATGGAGACCCAGTACTTC. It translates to CASSFGSMETQYF.

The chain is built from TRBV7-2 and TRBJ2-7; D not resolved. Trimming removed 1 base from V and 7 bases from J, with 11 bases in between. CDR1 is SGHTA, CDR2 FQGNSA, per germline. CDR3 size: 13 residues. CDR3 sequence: CASSLGEGREQYF. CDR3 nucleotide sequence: TGTGCCAGCAGCTTAGGAGAAGGCCGGGAGCAGTACTTC. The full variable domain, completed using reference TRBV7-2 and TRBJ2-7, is GAGVSQSPSNKVTEKGKDVELRCDPISGHTALYWYRQSLGQGLEFLIYFQGNSAPDKSGLPSDRFSAERTGGSVSTLTIQRTQQEDSAVYLCASSLGEGREQYFGPGTRLTVT.

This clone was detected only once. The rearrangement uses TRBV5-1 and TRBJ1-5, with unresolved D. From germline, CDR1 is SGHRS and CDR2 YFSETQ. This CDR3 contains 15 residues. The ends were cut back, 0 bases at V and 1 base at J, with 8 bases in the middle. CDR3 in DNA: TGCGCCAGCAGCTTGGATGGGCAAAGCAATCAGCCCCAGCATTTT. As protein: CASSLDGQSNQPQHF. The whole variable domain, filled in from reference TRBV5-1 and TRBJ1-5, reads KAGVTQTPRYLIKTRGQQVTLSCSPISGHRSVSWYQQTPGQGLQFLFEYFSETQRNKGNFPGRFSGRQFSNSRSEMNVSTLELGDSALYLCASSLDGQSNQPQHFGDGTRLSIL.

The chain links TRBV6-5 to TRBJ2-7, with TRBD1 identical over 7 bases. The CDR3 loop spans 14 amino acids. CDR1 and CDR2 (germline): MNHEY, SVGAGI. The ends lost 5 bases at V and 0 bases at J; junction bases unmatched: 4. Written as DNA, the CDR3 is TGTGCCAGCAGTCGCCGGACAGGCTCCTACGAGCAGTACTTC. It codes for CASSRRTGSYEQYF.

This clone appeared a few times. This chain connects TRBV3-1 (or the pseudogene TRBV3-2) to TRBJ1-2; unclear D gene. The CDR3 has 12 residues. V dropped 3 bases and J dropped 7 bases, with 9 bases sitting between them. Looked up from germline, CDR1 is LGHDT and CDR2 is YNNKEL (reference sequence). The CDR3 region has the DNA TGTGCCAGCAGCCACGTCGGATCTGGCTACACCTTC. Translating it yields CASSHVGSGYTF.

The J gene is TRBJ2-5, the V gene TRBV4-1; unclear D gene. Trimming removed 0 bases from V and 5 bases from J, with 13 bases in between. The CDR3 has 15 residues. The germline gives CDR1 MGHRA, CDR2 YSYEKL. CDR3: CASSQELPRRETQYF. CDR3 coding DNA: TGCGCCAGCAGCCAAGAACTCCCAAGGCGGGAGACCCAGTACTTC.

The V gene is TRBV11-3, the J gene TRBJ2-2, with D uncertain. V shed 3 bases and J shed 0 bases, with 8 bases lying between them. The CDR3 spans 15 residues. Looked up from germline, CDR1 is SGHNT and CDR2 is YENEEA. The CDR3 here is CASSFRAANTGELFF. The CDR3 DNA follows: TGTGCCAGCAGCTTTCGGGCAGCGAACACCGGGGAGCTGTTTTTT.